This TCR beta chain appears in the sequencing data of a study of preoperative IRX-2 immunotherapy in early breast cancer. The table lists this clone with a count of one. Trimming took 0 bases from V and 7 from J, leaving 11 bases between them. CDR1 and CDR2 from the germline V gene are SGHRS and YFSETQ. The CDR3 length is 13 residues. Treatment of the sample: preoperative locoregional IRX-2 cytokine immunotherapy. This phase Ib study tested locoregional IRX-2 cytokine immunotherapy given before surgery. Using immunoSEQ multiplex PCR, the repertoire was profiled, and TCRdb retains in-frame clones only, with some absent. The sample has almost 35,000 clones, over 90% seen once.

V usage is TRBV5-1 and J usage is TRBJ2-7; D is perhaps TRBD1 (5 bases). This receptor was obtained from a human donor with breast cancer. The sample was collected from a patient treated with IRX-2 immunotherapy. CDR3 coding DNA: TGCGCCAGCAGCTTGGGACAGCTTCAAGAGCAGTACTTC. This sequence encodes CASSLGQLQEQYF.